This TCR beta chain was documented in a study of T cell responses to AZD1222 COVID-19 vaccine. Assay: immunoSEQ multiplex PCR; the TCRdb copy retains only in-frame clones and omits some. The table has around 140,000 clones, roughly nine tenths seen once. A word on this clone: Its cognate antigen is unknown.

General study points: Spike-specific TCR breadth and depth rose after two AZD1222 doses. CD4 TCRs linked to vaccination spanned spike, dominating at 160-218 and 743-854.

CDR1 and CDR2 from the germline V gene are SGHRS and YFSETQ. Trimming took off 3 bases at V and 1 base at J, with 7 bases between the two ends. The CDR3 is 13 residues long. The receptor was isolated from an adult in good health. Sequenced here: peripheral blood, sampled on day 0 of AZD1222 vaccination. The chain recombines TRBV5-1 with TRBJ2-5; D might be TRBD1 (6 bases). CDR3 nucleotides: TGCGCCAGCAGCTCAGGGGTCCAAGAGACCCAGTACTTC. Translating gives CASSSGVQETQYF. The entire variable domain, with the rest obtained from reference TRBV5-1 and TRBJ2-5, is as follows: KAGVTQTPRYLIKTRGQQVTLSCSPISGHRSVSWYQQTPGQGLQFLFEYFSETQRNKGNFPGRFSGRQFSNSRSEMNVSTLELGDSALYLCASSSGVQETQYFGPGTRLLVL.